This TCR beta chain was identified during a study of early T cells in non-severe SARS-CoV-2 infection. Background on the study: The chains were unpaired, and the sequenced material was bulk RNA from unsorted whole blood.

The CDR3 consists of 14 residues. CDR1 is MNHNY, CDR2 SVGAGI, per germline (reference sequence). J was trimmed by 7 bases and V by 2 bases; bases with no gene match: 3. As part of library construction, unique molecular identifiers were attached to individual cDNA molecules. TCRdb reprocessed the 5' RACE reads via MiXCR and lists one record per CDR3 protein. Found here are approximately 97,000 distinct CDR3 sequences, 8% to 13% of them singletons; the top ten hold approximately 4.5%. The table lists this clonotype with many counts. Its antigen remains unidentified. General study points: VDJdb matching favored anti-spike CD8 responses, missing private and CD4 specificities.

The clonotype originates from an adult who was a healthcare worker with PCR-confirmed SARS-CoV-2 infection or an uninfected control (not recorded which). Sequences were derived from whole blood, sampled at baseline. This chain links TRBV6-6 with TRBJ1-5; 9 nucleotides line up with TRBD1. CDR3 sequence (DNA): TGTGCCAGCAGTTACGGGGACAGGGACCAGCCCCAGCATTTT. Amino acid sequence: CASSYGDRDQPQHF.